The 2 T cell receptor beta chains below all came from one sample that was sequenced in a study of cytomegalovirus exposure and HLA in healthy donors. The PCR used 60 Vbeta and 13 Jbeta primers. The protocol was immunoSEQ multiplex PCR, while the TCRdb copy is restricted to in-frame clones and leaves out a portion. The sample yields roughly 190,000 clones, roughly 80% seen once. Sequencing input: PBMCs. Every receptor here comes from a woman aged 18-29 years in good health and CMV-seronegative.

This rearrangement joins TRBV5-1 to TRBJ2-7; D may be TRBD2 (5 bases). V was trimmed by 0 bases and J by 9 bases, leaving 13 bases between them. In germline, CDR1 is SGHRS, CDR2 YFSETQ. CDR3 length: 13 amino acids. The CDR3 region is CASSLGEGLGQYF. CDR3 DNA sequence: TGCGCCAGCAGCTTGGGTGAGGGTCTAGGGCAGTACTTC.

V usage is TRBV7-9 and J usage is TRBJ2-1; the match to TRBD1 covers 9 bases. V lost 5 bases to trimming and J lost 6 bases; unmatched junction nucleotides: 5. The germline V gene encodes CDR1 SEHNR and CDR2 FQNEAQ (reference sequence). CDR3 length: 14 amino acids. The CDR3 here is CASSPGTGSNEQFF. As DNA, the CDR3 is TGTGCCAGCAGCCCCGGGACAGGGAGCAATGAGCAGTTCTTC.